This T cell receptor (beta chain) appears in the sequencing data of a study of OX40 agonist ivuxolimab in advanced cancers. Study-wide context: Treatment of patients was with ivuxolimab, an agonistic anti-OX40 (CD134) antibody. Overall study results and limits: CD4+ and CD8+ blood T cells expanded clonally by week 6 at 0.1 to 3.0 mg/kg. More expanded clones were found, on average, in CD8+ than in CD4+ T cells.

The repertoire was sequenced with immunoSEQ multiplex PCR; TCRdb's copy has only in-frame clones and lacks some. Found here are approximately 90,000 clones, 91% of them singletons; the top ten hold roughly 8.9%. With respect to this clone: Antigen: not known.

V lost 0 bases and J lost 10; bases outside the gene matches: 5. This CDR3 spans 15 amino acids. Germline CDR1 and CDR2: SEHNR and FQNEAQ (reference sequence). The chain has TRBV7-9 and TRBJ2-1; 11 bases are shared with TRBD2. This receptor was obtained from an adult with an advanced solid tumor such as melanoma, head and neck, liver or kidney cancer. The source material was CD4+ or CD8+ T cells sorted from blood, sampled in a trial of the OX40 agonist ivuxolimab. The CDR3 spells CASSLAGTSGKEQFF. The CDR3 DNA is TGTGCCAGCAGCTTAGCGGGGACTAGCGGTAAGGAGCAGTTCTTC. Based on the CDR3 plus reference TRBV7-9 and TRBJ2-1, the full variable domain is DTGVSQNPRHKITKRGQNVTFRCDPISEHNRLYWYRQTLGQGPEFLTYFQNEAQLEKSRLLSDRFSAERPKGSFSTLEIQRTEQGDSAMYLCASSLAGTSGKEQFFGPGTRLTVL.